Here is one T cell receptor beta chain with its context. The antigen is undetermined. The data were taken from a study of OX40 agonist ivuxolimab in advanced cancers. Study-wide context: Prior therapy, whether anti-PD-1, anti-PD-L1 or anti-CTLA-4, was allowed, and less than 45% had some. Study observations and caveats: In general, CD8+ T cells held more expanded clones than CD4+ did, on average. The study found among the lowest clonal expansion in partial responders at 0.1-3.0 mg/kg.

Some clones are missing from TCRdb's copy, which holds only in-frame ones; the method was immunoSEQ multiplex PCR. The sample includes tens of thousands of clones, about 85% of them seen just once. The specimen comprised CD4+ or CD8+ T cells sorted from blood, sampled in a trial of the OX40 agonist ivuxolimab. This clonotype originated in an adult with an advanced solid tumor such as melanoma, head and neck, liver or kidney cancer.

The CDR3 protein is CASSLASGGPIYEQYF. DNA for the CDR3: TGTGCCAGCAGCTTGGCCTCAGGGGGCCCAATCTACGAGCAGTACTTC. V usage is TRBV5-6 and J usage is TRBJ2-7; 8 bases agree with TRBD1. The CDR3 contains 16 residues. Germline loops: CDR1 SGHDT, CDR2 YYEEEE. Trimming took 0 bases from V and 3 from J; bases not matched to a gene: 8.